The source of this T cell receptor beta chain is a study of beta chain features in type 1 diabetes. Study observations and caveats: Type 1 diabetes patients showed a moderate but significant shortening of TCRB CDR3s in all four CD4+ subsets.

Germline V gene lookup returns CDR1 SGHAT and CDR2 FQNNGV. J was trimmed by 1 base and V by 5 bases; bases with no gene match: 5. CDR3 size: 16 residues. Reverse transcription of all isolated RNA meant that expressed TCRB transcripts were sequenced. Using immunoSEQ multiplex PCR, the repertoire was profiled, and TCRdb retains in-frame clones only, with some absent. The table has around 250,000 clones, approximately 14% seen once; the top ten hold roughly 0.018%. For this clone: The antigen is unknown.

Sampling consisted of one heparinised blood draw per donor, averaging about 116 mL. The sequenced sample was naive CD4+ T cells from blood. This clonotype was sampled from a young man with type 1 diabetes. This chain links TRBV11-2 with TRBJ2-3, with 11 bases fitting TRBD2. In DNA, the CDR3 is TGTGCCAGCAGCCGACTAGCGGGACCCCGCACAGATACGCAGTATTTT. Translation gives CASSRLAGPRTDTQYF. Full variable domain (remainder filled in from reference TRBV11-2 and TRBJ2-3): EAGVAQSPRYKIIEKRQSVAFWCNPISGHATLYWYQQILGQGPKLLIQFQNNGVVDDSQLPKDRFSAERLKGVDSTLKIQPAKLEDSAVYLCASSRLAGPRTDTQYFGPGTRLTVL.